The 16 T cell receptor beta chains reported below all come from one sample, sequenced in a study of shared clonotypes between healthy human individuals. Naive CD8 cells, CD45RO-negative and positively selected for CCR7, excluded terminally differentiated effector memory CD45RA+ cells. Here immunoSEQ multiplex PCR was the method, and the copy in TCRdb shows in-frame clones only, minus some. The sample records 2 million to 2.5 million clones, over 85% being singletons. The sequenced sample consisted of naive CD8+ T cells sorted from blood. These receptors came from a man between 18 and 35 years old in good health.

The chain has TRBV9 and TRBJ2-2, with a possible D match to TRBD2 (6 bases). Germline V lookup: CDR1 SGDLS, CDR2 YYNGEE. V lost 3 bases, J lost 3 bases, and 24 bases lay in between. The CDR3 consists of 19 residues. For the CDR3, the DNA is TGTGCCAGCAGCGAGATCCCTCACTACGGAGGGTCGTACACCGGGGAGCTGTTTTTT. Its protein is CASSEIPHYGGSYTGELFF.

The chain carries TRBV28 and TRBJ2-3, with TRBD2 identical over 12 bases. Germline CDR1 is MDHEN and CDR2 is SYDVKM. The V and J ends lost 8 bases and 4 bases, in that order; junction bases with no gene match: 4. The CDR3 extends over 14 amino acids. The CDR3, as DNA: TGTGCCAGCTTGGGACTAGCGGGTTCAGATACGCAGTATTTT. As protein: CASLGLAGSDTQYF.

J is TRBJ1-3 and V is TRBV5-4, with TRBD1 as a possible D gene (6 bases). V was clipped by 0 bases and J by 2 bases, with 15 bases between them. CDR1 and CDR2 from the germline V gene are SGHNT and YYREEE (reference sequence). The CDR3 spans 17 residues. The CDR3 DNA reads TGTGCCAGCAGCTTGGGTTTACAGGGTAATCCTGGAAACACCATATATTTT. It codes for CASSLGLQGNPGNTIYF. The variable domain in full, with the rest retrieved from reference TRBV5-4 and TRBJ1-3, is ETGVTQSPTHLIKTRGQQVTLRCSSQSGHNTVSWYQQALGQGPQFIFQYYREEENGRGNFPPRFSGLQFPNYSSELNVNALELDDSALYLCASSLGLQGNPGNTIYFGEGSWLTVV.

The CDR3 DNA reads as TGTGCCAGCAGTTTATTTCCGGCCCAGCAAGAGACCCAGTACTTC. This translates into CASSLFPAQQETQYF. J is TRBJ2-5 and V is TRBV28, with D uncertain. The V and J ends lost 1 base and 2 bases respectively, with 11 bases between them. CDR1 is MDHEN and CDR2 is SYDVKM in the germline V gene. The CDR3 runs 15 residues.

The rearrangement links TRBV19 to TRBJ1-1; D unresolved. Looked up from germline, CDR1 is LNHDA and CDR2 is SQIVND (reference sequence). Trimming shortened V by 5 bases and J by 6 bases, and 13 bases separated the two germline ends. CDR3 length: 13 amino acids. CDR3: CASSSITASEAFF. The CDR3 bases are TGTGCCAGTAGTTCCATCACTGCGTCTGAAGCTTTCTTT.

The J gene is TRBJ2-7, the V gene TRBV4-1, with D possibly being TRBD2 (6 bases). The V gene's germline CDR1 is MGHRA and CDR2 YSYEKL. Between the trimmed V and J ends, which lost 1 base and 6 bases, there was a span of 19 bases. CDR3 length: 16 amino acids. Here the CDR3 DNA reads TGCGCCAGCAGCCAAGGTCTACGGGGGAGAGGTGGCGAGCAGTACTTC. It is translated as CASSQGLRGRGGEQYF.

CDR3 region: CASSNQQTYEQYF. Written as DNA, the CDR3 is TGTGCCAGTAGTAATCAACAGACATACGAGCAGTACTTC. The V and J genes are TRBV19 and TRBJ2-7; D call uncertain. Trimming took 4 bases from V and 4 from J, leaving 11 bases between them. CDR1 and CDR2 (germline): LNHDA, SQIVND (reference sequence). The CDR3 covers 13 residues.

This clone was seen only a few times. Other DNA sequences in this sample translate to the same CDR3. The gene calls are TRBV27 and TRBJ2-7; possibly TRBD2 for D (7 bases). Germline V CDR1 and CDR2: MNHEY, SMNVEV (reference sequence). There are 13 residues in the CDR3. Trimming removed 5 bases at V and 4 bases at J, with 12 bases between. CDR3 nucleotides: TGTGCCAGCAGTCGCGGGGGCTCTTACGAGCAGTACTTC. Translating gives CASSRGGSYEQYF.

The chain links TRBV27 to TRBJ2-7; D is ambiguous. The germline V gene has CDR1 MNHEY and CDR2 SMNVEV (reference sequence). The CDR3 length is 14 residues. V lost 6 bases, J lost 3 bases, and 15 bases lay in between. Here the CDR3 reads CASSSSGKVYEQYF. The CDR3 coding sequence is TGTGCCAGCAGCTCGAGTGGTAAGGTCTACGAGCAGTACTTC.

The rearrangement joins TRBV7-9 to TRBJ2-3, with a tentative D call TRBD2 (6 bases). Germline V gene data show CDR1 as SEHNR and CDR2 as FQNEAQ (reference sequence). The CDR3 is 14 residues long. V gave up 1 base and J gave up 4 bases, with 9 bases separating them. The CDR3 region is CASSLVAEPDTQYF. CDR3 coding DNA: TGTGCCAGCAGCTTAGTAGCGGAGCCAGATACGCAGTATTTT.

A remark on this clone: Other DNA sequences within the sample encode an identical CDR3. The CDR3 DNA is TGTGCCTGGAGTGGGGGACAGGGGATCCAGCCCCAGCATTTT. Protein sequence: CAWSGGQGIQPQHF. The chain is built from TRBV30 and TRBJ1-5; the match to TRBD1 covers 10 bases. There are 14 residues in the CDR3. Germline V gene sequence: CDR1 GTSNPN, CDR2 SVGIG (reference sequence). With V trimmed by 1 base and J by 7 bases, 4 bases remained unmatched.

The J gene is TRBJ2-7, the V gene TRBV27; 11 positions match TRBD1. Losses at the gene ends were 1 base for V and 6 bases for J; bases not matched to a gene: 11. This CDR3 spans 17 amino acids. Germline CDR1 is MNHEY and CDR2 is SMNVEV (reference sequence). Written as DNA, the CDR3 is TGTGCCAGCAGTTTATTGGGACAGGGGGTTCCGATAGGCGAGCAGTACTTC. Translated: CASSLLGQGVPIGEQYF.

The J gene is TRBJ1-4, the V gene TRBV19, with D possibly being TRBD1 (5 bases). Per the germline V gene, CDR1 is LNHDA and CDR2 is SQIVND (reference sequence). V dropped 9 bases and J dropped 1 base, with 9 bases sitting between them. This CDR3 comprises 13 residues. CDR3 in DNA: TGTGCCAGCCGGGACTTAACTAATGAAAAACTGTTTTTT. Translation: CASRDLTNEKLFF.

At least ten counts were recorded for this clone. The chain recombines TRBV5-5 with TRBJ1-6; 9 bases align to TRBD1. The CDR3 runs to 15 residues. Germline assignment: CDR1 SGHKS and CDR2 YYEKEE (reference sequence). Unmatched junction bases numbered 5, after V lost 0 bases and J lost 10 bases. The CDR3 nucleotides read TGTGCCAGCAGCTTGGAGGGGACAGGGAAATCACCCCTCCACTTT. It encodes CASSLEGTGKSPLHF.

The gene calls are TRBV19 and TRBJ2-1; 11 bases line up with TRBD2. Germline V gene lookup returns CDR1 LNHDA and CDR2 SQIVND (reference sequence). V dropped 7 bases and J dropped 7; count of bases not matched to a gene: 6. The CDR3 length is 14 residues. CDR3 nucleotides: TGTGCCAGTAACTCGGGACTAGCGGTTAATGAGCAGTTCTTC. Translation: CASNSGLAVNEQFF.

This clone was counted a single time. This chain uses TRBV27 with TRBJ2-3; TRBD2 matches 9 bases. Germline assignment: CDR1 MNHEY and CDR2 SMNVEV (reference sequence). The V and J ends lost 2 bases and 2 bases, in that order; junction bases with no gene match: 2. CDR3 length: 15 residues. The CDR3 spells CASSLLAGHTDTQYF. As DNA, the CDR3 is TGTGCCAGCAGTTTACTAGCGGGGCACACAGATACGCAGTATTTT.